This T cell receptor beta chain was sequenced for a study of blood T cell repertoires in COVID-19. Study overall: Acute-phase and convalescent COVID-19 samples originated in the United States, Italy and Spain. T cells, B-cell-depleted T cells, or PBMCs provided the cDNA or gDNA that served as material.

Original processing methods: By means of reference gene primer amplification, nucleated cell counts were estimated. The protocol was immunoSEQ multiplex PCR, while the TCRdb copy is restricted to in-frame clones and leaves out a portion. V and J calls and clone size follow that table, whereas D and trimming were derived from the DNA. In the table there are some 74,000 clones, 70% to 90% of which are singletons. CDR1 and CDR2 (germline): LNHDA, SQIVND (reference sequence). V shed 5 bases, J shed 5 bases, and the junction held 17 bases outside the gene matches. The CDR3 spans 17 residues. This clone has only one observation.

The rearrangement links TRBV19 to TRBJ1-2, with 7 bases lining up with TRBD1. Sample: peripheral blood. The TCR comes from a woman aged 80 or over with active or convalescent COVID-19. The CDR3 DNA is TGTGCCAGTAGTCCCAGAAGAGGGACAGCCGCCTTTTATGGCTACACCTTC. Protein product: CASSPRRGTAAFYGYTF.